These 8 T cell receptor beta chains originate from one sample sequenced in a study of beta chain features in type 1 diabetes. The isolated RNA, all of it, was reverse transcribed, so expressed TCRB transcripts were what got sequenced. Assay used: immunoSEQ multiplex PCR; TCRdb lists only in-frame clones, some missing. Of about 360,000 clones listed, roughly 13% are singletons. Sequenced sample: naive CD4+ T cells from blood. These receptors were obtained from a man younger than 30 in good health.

DNA for the CDR3: TGTGCCAGCTCACCTGGCGAGATAGCGGCATCATACGAGCAGTACTTC. Amino acids: CASSPGEIAASYEQYF. This chain links TRBV18 with TRBJ2-7; D may be TRBD2 (6 bases). This CDR3 comprises 16 residues. The germline gives CDR1 KGHSH, CDR2 LQKENI. Trimming removed 3 bases from V and 4 bases from J, with 19 bases in between.

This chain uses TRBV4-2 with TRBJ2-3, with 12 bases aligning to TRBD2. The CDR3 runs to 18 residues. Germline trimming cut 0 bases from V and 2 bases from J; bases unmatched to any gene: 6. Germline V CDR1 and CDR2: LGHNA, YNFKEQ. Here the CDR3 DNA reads TGTGCCAGCAGCCAAGATAATACTAGCGGGAGGTCCACAGATACGCAGTATTTT. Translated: CASSQDNTSGRSTDTQYF.

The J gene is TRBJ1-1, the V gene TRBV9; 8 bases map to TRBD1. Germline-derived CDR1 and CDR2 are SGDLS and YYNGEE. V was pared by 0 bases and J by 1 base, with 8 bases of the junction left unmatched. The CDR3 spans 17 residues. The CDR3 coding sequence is TGTGCCAGCAGCGTAGGACAGGGGCGCGTTTCGAACACTGAAGCTTTCTTT. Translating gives CASSVGQGRVSNTEAFF. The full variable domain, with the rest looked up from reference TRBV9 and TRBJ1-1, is DSGVTQTPKHLITATGQRVTLRCSPRSGDLSVYWYQQSLDQGLQFLIQYYNGEERAKGNILERFSAQQFPDLHSELNLSSLELGDSALYFCASSVGQGRVSNTEAFFGQGTRLTVV.

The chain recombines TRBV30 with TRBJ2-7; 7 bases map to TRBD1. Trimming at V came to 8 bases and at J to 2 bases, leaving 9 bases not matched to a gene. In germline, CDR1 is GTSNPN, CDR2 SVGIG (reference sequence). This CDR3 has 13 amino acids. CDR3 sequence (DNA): TGTGCCCACACTCCGGACAGGACCTACGAGCAGTACTTC. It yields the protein CAHTPDRTYEQYF.

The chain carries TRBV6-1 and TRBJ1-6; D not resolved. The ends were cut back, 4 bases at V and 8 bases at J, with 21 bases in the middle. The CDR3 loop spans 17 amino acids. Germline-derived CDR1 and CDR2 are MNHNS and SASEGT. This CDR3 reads CASSASRAGVMYSPLHF. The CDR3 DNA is TGTGCCAGCAGTGCGAGTCGGGCGGGAGTTATGTATTCACCCCTCCACTTT.

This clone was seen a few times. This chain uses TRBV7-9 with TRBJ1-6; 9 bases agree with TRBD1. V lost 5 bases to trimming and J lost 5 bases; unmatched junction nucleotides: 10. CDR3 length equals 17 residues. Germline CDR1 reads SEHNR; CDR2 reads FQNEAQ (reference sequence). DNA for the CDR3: TGTGCCAGCAGCCTATTCGGACAGGGGCATGATAATTCACCCCTCCACTTT. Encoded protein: CASSLFGQGHDNSPLHF. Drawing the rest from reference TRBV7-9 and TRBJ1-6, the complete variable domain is DTGVSQNPRHKITKRGQNVTFRCDPISEHNRLYWYRQTLGQGPEFLTYFQNEAQLEKSRLLSDRFSAERPKGSFSTLEIQRTEQGDSAMYLCASSLFGQGHDNSPLHFGNGTRLTVT.

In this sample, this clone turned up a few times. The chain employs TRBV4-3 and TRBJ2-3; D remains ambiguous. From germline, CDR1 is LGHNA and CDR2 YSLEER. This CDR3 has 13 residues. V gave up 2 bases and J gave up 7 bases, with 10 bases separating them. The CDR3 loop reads CASSQLFTNTQYF. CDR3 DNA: TGCGCCAGCAGCCAACTATTCACGAATACGCAGTATTTT.

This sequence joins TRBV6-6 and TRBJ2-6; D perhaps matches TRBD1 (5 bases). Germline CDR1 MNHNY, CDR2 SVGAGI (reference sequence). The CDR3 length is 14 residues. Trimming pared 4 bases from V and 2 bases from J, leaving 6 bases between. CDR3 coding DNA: TGTGCCAGCAGTTCCAGGGCTGGGGCCAACGTCCTGACTTTC. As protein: CASSSRAGANVLTF.